This T cell receptor (beta chain) was recorded in a study of spatial heterogeneity in lung cancer. Each CDR3 protein is one row after TCRdb ran MiXCR on the 5' RACE reads. Found here are more than 9,500 distinct CDR3 sequences, roughly 6.2% of them singletons; the top ten hold around a tenth. This CDR3 is built from 13 residues. Deletions cut 3 bases from V and 3 bases from J, with 6 bases between. Germline V gives CDR1 MNHNS, CDR2 SASEGT. In this sample, this clonotype turned up many times. A library prepared for alpha chains yielded this beta chain as an off-target read; its size is of little meaning. Time point defined: sample taken at primary tumor resection. Frozen PBMC, nontumor lung or tumor provided whole RNA, which was sequenced unsorted.

This TCR was sampled from a male donor with early-stage non-small cell lung cancer. This specimen consisted of normal lung tissue next to the tumor, obtained at surgery. V and J are TRBV6-1 and TRBJ1-5, with D hard to call. CDR3 sequence reads: CASSDRDNQPQHF. CDR3 in DNA: TGTGCCAGCAGTGACAGAGACAATCAGCCCCAGCATTTT.